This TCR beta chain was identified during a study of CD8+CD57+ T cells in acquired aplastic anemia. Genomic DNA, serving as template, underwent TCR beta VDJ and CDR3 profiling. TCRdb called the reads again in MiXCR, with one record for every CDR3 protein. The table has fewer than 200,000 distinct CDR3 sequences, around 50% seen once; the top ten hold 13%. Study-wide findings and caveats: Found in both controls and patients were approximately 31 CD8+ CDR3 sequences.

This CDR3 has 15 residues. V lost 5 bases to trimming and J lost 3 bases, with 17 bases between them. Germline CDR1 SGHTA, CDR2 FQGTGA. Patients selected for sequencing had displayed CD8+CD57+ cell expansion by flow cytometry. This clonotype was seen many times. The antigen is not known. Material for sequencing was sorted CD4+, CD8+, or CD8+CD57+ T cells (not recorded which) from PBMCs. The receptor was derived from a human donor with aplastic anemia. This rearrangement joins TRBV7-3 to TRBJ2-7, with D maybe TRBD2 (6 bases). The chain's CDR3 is CASSEGAGTNYEQYF. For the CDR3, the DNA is TGTGCCAGCAGCGAAGGGGCGGGGACCAACTACGAGCAGTACTTC.